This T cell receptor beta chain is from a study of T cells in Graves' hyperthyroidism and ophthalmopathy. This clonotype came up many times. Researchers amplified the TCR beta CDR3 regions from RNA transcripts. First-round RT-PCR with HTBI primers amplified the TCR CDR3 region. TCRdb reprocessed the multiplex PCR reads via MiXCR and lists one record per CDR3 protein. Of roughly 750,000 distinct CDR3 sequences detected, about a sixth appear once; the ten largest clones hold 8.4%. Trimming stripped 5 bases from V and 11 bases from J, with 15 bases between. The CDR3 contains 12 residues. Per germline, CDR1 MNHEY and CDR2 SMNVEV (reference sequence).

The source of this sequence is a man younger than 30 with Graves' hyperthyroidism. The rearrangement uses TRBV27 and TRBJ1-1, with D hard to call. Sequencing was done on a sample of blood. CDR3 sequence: CASSLLGSSAFF. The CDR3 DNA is TGTGCCAGCAGTCTACTAGGATCCTCGGCTTTCTTT.